This T cell receptor beta chain was documented in a study of blood T cell repertoires in COVID-19. There are 17 residues in the CDR3. The V gene's germline CDR1 is SSHAT and CDR2 FNYEAQ (reference sequence). Turning to this clone: One end of the junction varies from germline; a read error may be responsible.

Assay used: immunoSEQ multiplex PCR; TCRdb lists only in-frame clones, some missing. The repertoire includes about 60,000 clones, 75% to 90% of them detected once, and 10% to 13% sits in the top ten. The sample was peripheral blood. The rearrangement uses TRBV7-7 and TRBJ2-1, with 8 bases that match TRBD2. The clonotype comes from a man in his thirties or forties with COVID-19, enrolled during active disease. The CDR3 DNA sequence: TGTGCTAGCAGCCCAGGCGTCGGTCGAGCGGGGGTAAATGAGCAGTTCTTC. This sequence encodes CASSPGVGRAGVNEQFF.